Only a few counts were recorded for the clone carrying this T cell receptor (beta chain). This specimen comes from a study of blood T cells in healthy people across ages. The authors ran a second PCR of 7 to 11 cycles using a sample-barcoded 5' primer and a J-beta primer mix. MiXCR was run by TCRdb on the 5' RACE reads, yielding one entry per CDR3 protein. The data hold some 1,500,000 distinct CDR3 sequences, with 40% to 45% observed a single time. V gave up 5 bases and J gave up 3 bases, with 14 bases separating them. The CDR3 has 15 amino acids. Material for sequencing was blood. This receptor was identified in a woman under 30 in good health. The chain uses TRBV12-3 or TRBV12-4 and TRBJ2-1, with D possibly matching TRBD1 (7 bases). The CDR3 sequence: CASSLNRGLYNEQFF. CDR3 DNA: TGTGCCAGCAGTCTAAACAGGGGACTCTACAATGAGCAGTTCTTC.